This T cell receptor beta chain was recorded in a study of CD8 T cells in ankylosing spondylitis. General study findings and limits: There was reportedly significant enrichment of clones that were disease-linked in matched ankylosing spondylitis synovial fluid. In peripheral blood, disease-linked CD8+ clones occurred at relatively low frequencies. Seemingly characteristic of ankylosing spondylitis blood was a TCR beta motif consisting of about 8 highly homologous variants.

There are a few counts of this clonotype. Antigen unknown. Molecular-barcoded quantitative 5'-RACE produced these TCR beta libraries. TCRdb re-derived calls from the 5' RACE reads in MiXCR, one entry per CDR3 protein. The sample records about 270,000 distinct CDR3 sequences, 32% being singletons. The CDR3 covers 13 residues. CDR1 and CDR2 from the germline V gene are DFQATT and SNEGSKA (reference sequence). V shed 5 bases and J shed 2 bases, with 10 bases lying between them. This chain links TRBV20-1 with TRBJ1-5; possibly TRBD1 for D (5 bases). The sequence was obtained from a male donor with ankylosing spondylitis or in good health (not recorded which). Sequences were obtained from blood, either unsorted or a sorted T cell fraction (not recorded which). CDR3 sequence: CSARPGRNQPQHF. DNA for the CDR3: TGCAGTGCTCGACCGGGACGCAATCAGCCCCAGCATTTT.